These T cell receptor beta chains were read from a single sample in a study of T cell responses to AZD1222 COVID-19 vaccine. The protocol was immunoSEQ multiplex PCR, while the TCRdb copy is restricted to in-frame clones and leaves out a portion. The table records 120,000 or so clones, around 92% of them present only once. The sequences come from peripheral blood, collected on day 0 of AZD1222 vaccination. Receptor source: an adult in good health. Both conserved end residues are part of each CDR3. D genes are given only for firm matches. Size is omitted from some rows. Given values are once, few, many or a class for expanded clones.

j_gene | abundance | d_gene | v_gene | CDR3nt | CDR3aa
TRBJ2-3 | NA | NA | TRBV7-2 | TGTGCCAGCAGCTTTCCAGGTACAGATACGCAGTATTTT | CASSFPGTDTQYF
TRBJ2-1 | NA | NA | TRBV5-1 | TGCGCCAGCAGCGGCCGGGACTACAATGAGCAGTTCTTC | CASSGRDYNEQFF
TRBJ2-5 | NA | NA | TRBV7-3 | TGTGCCAGCAGCTCACAGGGCTACGAGACCCAGTACTTC | CASSSQGYETQYF
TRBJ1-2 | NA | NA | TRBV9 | TGTGCCAGCAGCGATCCGAGAGGACCTATCTATTATGGCTACACCTTC | CASSDPRGPIYYGYTF
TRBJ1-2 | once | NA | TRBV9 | TGTGCCAGCAGTCTACAGGGAGAGGGCTACACCTTC | CASSLQGEGYTF
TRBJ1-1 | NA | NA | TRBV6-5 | TGTGCCAGCAGCCCCAGGGGAAACACTGAAGCTTTCTTT | CASSPRGNTEAFF
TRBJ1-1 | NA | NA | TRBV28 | TGTGCCAGCATCGAGGCGCTGGGAGGGACTGAAGCTTTCTTT | CASIEALGGTEAFF
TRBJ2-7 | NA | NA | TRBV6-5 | TGTGCCAGCAGTTACTCGACATCACTGGTTTACGAGCAGTACTTC | CASSYSTSLVYEQYF
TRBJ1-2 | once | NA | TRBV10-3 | TGTGCCATCAAAGGTGCAGGGGACTATGGCTACACCTTC | CAIKGAGDYGYTF
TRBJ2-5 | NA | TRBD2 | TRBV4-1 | TGCGCCAGCAGCCAAGGTTGGGGGGGAAGAGAGACCCAGTACTTC | CASSQGWGGRETQYF
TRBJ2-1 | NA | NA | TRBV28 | TGTGCCAGCAGCCCAACAGGGAGGCGAAACAATGAGCAGTTCTTC | CASSPTGRRNNEQFF
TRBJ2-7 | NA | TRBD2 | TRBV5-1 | TGCGCCAGCAGCGTCGGGACATCAAGGACTAGCGGGCAGACCTACGAGCAGTACTTC | CASSVGTSRTSGQTYEQYF
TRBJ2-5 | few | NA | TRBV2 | TGTGCCAGCAGTGTGTTGAGGGAGACCCAGTACTTC | CASSVLRETQYF
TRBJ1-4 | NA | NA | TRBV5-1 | TGCGCCAGCAGCTTGGCGGTCGCAACTAATGAAAAACTGTTTTTT | CASSLAVATNEKLFF
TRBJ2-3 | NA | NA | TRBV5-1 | TGCGCCAGCAGCCCTGATGGGGGCAGACCCACAGATACGCAGTATTTT | CASSPDGGRPTDTQYF
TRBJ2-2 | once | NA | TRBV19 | TGTGCCAGTAGGGAAAACTTAGTCACCGGGGAGCTGTTTTTT | CASRENLVTGELFF
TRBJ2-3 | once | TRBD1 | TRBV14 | TGTGCCAGCAGCGCCTTGGGACAGAACACAGATACGCAGTATTTT | CASSALGQNTDTQYF
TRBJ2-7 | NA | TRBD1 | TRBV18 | TGTGCCAGCTCACGTGGACAGGGGTGGGACGAGCAGTACTTC | CASSRGQGWDEQYF
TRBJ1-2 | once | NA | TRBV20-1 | TGCGGCAGTGGGGAGGGGTGGGGCTACACCTTC | CGSGEGWGYTF
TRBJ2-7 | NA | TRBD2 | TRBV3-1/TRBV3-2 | TGTGCCAGTAGAGCGGGGAGTACGTACGAGCAGTACTTC | CASRAGSTYEQYF
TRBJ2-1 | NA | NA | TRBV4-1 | TGCGCCAGCAGCCAGAGAACAGGAGGCAATGAGCAGTTCTTC | CASSQRTGGNEQFF
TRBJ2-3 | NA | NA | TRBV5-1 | TGCGCCAGCAGCGAATCGTCTAGCACAGATACGCAGTATTTT | CASSESSSTDTQYF
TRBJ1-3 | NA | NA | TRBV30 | TGTGCCTGGAGACTTCCCTCTGGAAACACCATATATTTT | CAWRLPSGNTIYF
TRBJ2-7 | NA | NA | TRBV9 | TGTGCCAGCAGCGTAGGTCACCGTATCTTTGGAGGCGAGCAGTACTTC | CASSVGHRIFGGEQYF
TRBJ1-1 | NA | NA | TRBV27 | TGTGCCAGCAGTTTAACAGTACCTACCCCGAACACTGAAGCTTTCTTT | CASSLTVPTPNTEAFF
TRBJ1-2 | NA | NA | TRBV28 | TGTGCCAGCAGTTTAGAGGTGCAGCTTCGTATGTGGGACTATGGCTACACCTTC | CASSLEVQLRMWDYGYTF
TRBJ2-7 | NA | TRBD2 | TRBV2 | TGTGCCAGCAGTGAAGGGGCGGGAGTGGGAAACGAGCAGTACTTC | CASSEGAGVGNEQYF
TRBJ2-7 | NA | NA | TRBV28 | TGTGCCAGCAGTTTGGGTGACGTCTACGAGCAGTACTTC | CASSLGDVYEQYF
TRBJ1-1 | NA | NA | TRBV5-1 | TGCGCCAGCAGCCAGTCGAGATTGAACACTGAAGCTTTCTTT | CASSQSRLNTEAFF
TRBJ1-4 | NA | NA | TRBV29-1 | TGCAGCGCTGGGGGGGAAACTAATGAAAAACTGTTTTTT | CSAGGETNEKLFF
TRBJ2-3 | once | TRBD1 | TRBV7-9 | TGTGCCAGCAGCTTAACAAGGGGGCTTGCAGATACGCAGTATTTT | CASSLTRGLADTQYF
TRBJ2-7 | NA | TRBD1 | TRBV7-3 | TGTGCCAGCAGCTCAAGACAGGGGGCGCTTACATACGAGCAGTACTTC | CASSSRQGALTYEQYF
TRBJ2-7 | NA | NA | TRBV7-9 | TGTGCCAGCAGCTTAATGGGGTCCGCCGAGCAGTACTTC | CASSLMGSAEQYF
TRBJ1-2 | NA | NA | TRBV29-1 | TGCAGCGTTGGACGGGGGGACGGTTGGGGCTACACCTTC | CSVGRGDGWGYTF
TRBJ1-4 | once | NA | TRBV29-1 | TGCAGCGTAAAGGGGGGAGAGGAAAAACTGTTTTTT | CSVKGGEEKLFF
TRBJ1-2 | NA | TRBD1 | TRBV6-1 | TGTGCCAGCAGTGAAGATTACCAGGCGACAGGGCCTAACTATGGCTACACCTTC | CASSEDYQATGPNYGYTF
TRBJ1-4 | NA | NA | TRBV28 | TGTGCCAGCAGTCTAATCTGGATGCAGGGCCCGAATGAAAAACTGTTTTTT | CASSLIWMQGPNEKLFF
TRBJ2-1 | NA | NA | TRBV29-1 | TGCAGCGTTGGACGGGACAAACGATTCAATGAGCAGTTCTTC | CSVGRDKRFNEQFF
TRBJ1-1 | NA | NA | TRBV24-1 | TGTGCCACCAGTGATGCCTGGATGGTCGGTGGGGCTTTCTTT | CATSDAWMVGGAFF
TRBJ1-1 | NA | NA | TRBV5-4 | TGTGCCAGCAGCTTGGGGGAGGCTGAAGCTTTCTTT | CASSLGEAEAFF
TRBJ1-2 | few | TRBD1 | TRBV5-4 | TGTGCCAGCACCCTACGATTCTCAGGGGGCAATGGCTACACCTTC | CASTLRFSGGNGYTF
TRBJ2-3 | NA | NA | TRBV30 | TGTGCCTGGAGTAGCCGAAATACGCAGTATTTT | CAWSSRNTQYF
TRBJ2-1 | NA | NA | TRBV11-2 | TGTGCCAGCAGCCAGAATACGGGGGTCGGGTACAATGAGCAGTTCTTC | CASSQNTGVGYNEQFF
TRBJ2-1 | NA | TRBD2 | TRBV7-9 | TGTGCCAGCAGCTTAGCGGGGGGGAGAGGCGCGGTCAATGAGCAGTTCTTC | CASSLAGGRGAVNEQFF
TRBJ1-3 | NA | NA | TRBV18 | TGTGCCAGCTCACCCGACGTAGTAGGCGACACCATATATTTT | CASSPDVVGDTIYF
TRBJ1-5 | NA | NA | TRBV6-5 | TGTGCCAGCAGCAGCAGGGGTTTGCGCAATCAGCCCCAGCATTTT | CASSSRGLRNQPQHF
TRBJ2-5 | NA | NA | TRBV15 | TGTGCCACCAGCAGAGACGGGCTAGCCCAAGAGACCCAGTACTTC | CATSRDGLAQETQYF
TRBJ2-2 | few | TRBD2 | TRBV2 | TGTGCCAGCAGTGGAGCGCGGGAGACGGGGTACGCCGGGGAGCTGTTTTTT | CASSGARETGYAGELFF
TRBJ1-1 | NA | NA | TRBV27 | TGTGCCAGCACCCGAGCGAGCGGGCGTGAAGCTTTCTTT | CASTRASGREAFF
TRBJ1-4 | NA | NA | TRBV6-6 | TGTGCCAGCACCTGGGGTGAAAAACTGTTTTTT | CASTWGEKLFF
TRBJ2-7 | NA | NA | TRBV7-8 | TGTGCCAGCAGCATCGAAAGTGGGCGCTACGAGCAGTACTTC | CASSIESGRYEQYF
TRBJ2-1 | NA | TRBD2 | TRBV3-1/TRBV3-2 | TGTGCCAGCAGCCACCAGTTGACTAGCGGGCCCCTCAATGAGCAGTTCTTC | CASSHQLTSGPLNEQFF
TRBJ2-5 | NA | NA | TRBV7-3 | TGTGCCAGCAGCTTGGGAGCACAAGAGACCCAGTACTTC | CASSLGAQETQYF
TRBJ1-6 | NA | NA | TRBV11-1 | TGTGCCAGCAGCGAACAGGGCCGATGGGCCAATTCACCCCTCCACTTT | CASSEQGRWANSPLHF
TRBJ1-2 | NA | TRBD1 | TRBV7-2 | TGTGCCAGCAGCTGGGGACAGGGGAGCTACACCTTC | CASSWGQGSYTF
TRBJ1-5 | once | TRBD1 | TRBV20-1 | TGCAGTGCTGCGAACAGGACAGGGAGGTTTTTT | CSAANRTGRFF
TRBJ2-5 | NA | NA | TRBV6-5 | TGTGCCAGCAGTTACTTGGGAGAGGCACAAGAGACCCAGTACTTC | CASSYLGEAQETQYF